A single T cell receptor (beta chain) is shown here with its context. Its cognate antigen is unknown. The PCR ran on 60 Vbeta and 13 Jbeta primers. Some clones are missing from TCRdb's copy, which holds only in-frame ones; the method was immunoSEQ multiplex PCR. Among 95,000 to 150,000 clones listed, approximately 67% were seen once. This sample was included in a study of cytomegalovirus exposure and HLA in healthy donors. V was pared by 8 bases and J by 0 bases, with 3 bases of the junction left unmatched. Per germline, CDR1 MNHNY and CDR2 SVGAGI (reference sequence). The CDR3 has 14 amino acids. Findings and limits, study-wide: In a later analysis, productive TCRs from donors in an Asian-associated ancestry cluster reportedly carried fewer N-insertions than the cohort mean. Differences between HLA loci emerged in a later analysis of TCR association rates, with DRB1 most and HLA-C fewest. The authors reported that TCR beta sequences could predict HLA-A and HLA-B alleles. These predictions were accurate for most subjects in the first cohort.

This TCR was sampled from a man aged 18-30 years in good health and CMV-seronegative. The sample consisted of PBMCs. This sequence joins TRBV6-6 and TRBJ1-5; 8 positions match TRBD1. As DNA, the CDR3 is TGTGCCAGCCTAGGACAGGGTAGCAATCAGCCCCAGCATTTT. Amino acid sequence: CASLGQGSNQPQHF.